The subject of this entry is one TCR beta chain. The antigen is not known. This CDR3 spans 12 amino acids. Germline V gene sequence: CDR1 LNHNV, CDR2 YYDKDF (reference sequence). Trimming removed 4 bases at V and 6 bases at J, with 9 bases between. The entry originates in a study of shared clonotypes between healthy human individuals. General study findings and limits: For naive CD4 cells, roughly 4.6% of clonotypes were shared across a handful of donors. Rarefaction exposed incomplete sorted-subset sequencing despite large depth.

TCRdb keeps only in-frame clones here, not all; method: immunoSEQ multiplex PCR. This table has 550,000 to 800,000 clones, roughly 91% appearing once. The rearrangement joins TRBV15 to TRBJ1-1; D is unclear. The sequence was obtained from a man younger than 30 in good health. Some clones in this sample may be carry-over from other donors' samples. The sample was memory CD8+ T cells from PBMCs. Subset meaning: CD45RO+ cells pooled with CCR7-negative TemRA cells. CDR3 residues: CATSITGAEAFF. The CDR3 nucleotides read TGTGCCACCAGCATCACCGGGGCTGAAGCTTTCTTT.